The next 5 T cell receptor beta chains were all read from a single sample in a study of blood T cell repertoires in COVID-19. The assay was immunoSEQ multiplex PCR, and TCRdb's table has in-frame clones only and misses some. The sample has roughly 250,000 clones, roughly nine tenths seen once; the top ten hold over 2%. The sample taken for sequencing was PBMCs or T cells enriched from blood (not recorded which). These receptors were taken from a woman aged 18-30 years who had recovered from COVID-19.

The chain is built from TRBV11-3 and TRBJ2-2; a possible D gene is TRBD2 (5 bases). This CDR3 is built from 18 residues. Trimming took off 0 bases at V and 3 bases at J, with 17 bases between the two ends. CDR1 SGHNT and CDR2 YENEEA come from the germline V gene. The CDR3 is CASSLEAVGLPYTGELFF. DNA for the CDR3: TGTGCCAGCAGCTTAGAGGCCGTCGGACTGCCCTACACCGGGGAGCTGTTTTTT.

The CDR3 sequence is CASSWTKGADMNTEAFF. DNA for the CDR3: TGCGCCAGCAGCTGGACTAAGGGGGCTGATATGAACACTGAAGCTTTCTTT. V and J are TRBV5-1 and TRBJ1-1; 7 nucleotides agree with TRBD1. This CDR3 has 17 amino acids. V gave up 3 bases and J gave up 0 bases; unmatched junction bases: 11. Germline V gene sequence: CDR1 SGHRS, CDR2 YFSETQ.

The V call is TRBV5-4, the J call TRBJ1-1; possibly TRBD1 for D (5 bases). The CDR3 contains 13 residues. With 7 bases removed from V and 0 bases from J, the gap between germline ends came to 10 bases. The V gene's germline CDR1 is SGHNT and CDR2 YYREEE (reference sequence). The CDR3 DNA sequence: TGTGCCAGCCGACAGATCATGAACACTGAAGCTTTCTTT. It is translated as CASRQIMNTEAFF.

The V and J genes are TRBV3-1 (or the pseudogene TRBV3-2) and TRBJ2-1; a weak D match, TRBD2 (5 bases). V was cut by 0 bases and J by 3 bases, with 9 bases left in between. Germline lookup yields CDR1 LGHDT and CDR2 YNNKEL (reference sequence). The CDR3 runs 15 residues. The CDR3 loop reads CASSQEGEGYNEQFF. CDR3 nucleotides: TGTGCCAGCAGCCAAGAAGGAGAGGGCTACAATGAGCAGTTCTTC.

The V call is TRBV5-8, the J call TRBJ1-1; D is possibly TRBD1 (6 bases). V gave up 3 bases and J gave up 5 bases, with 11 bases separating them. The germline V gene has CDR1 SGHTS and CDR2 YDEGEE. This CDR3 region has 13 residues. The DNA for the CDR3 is TGTGCCAGCAGCTGGCGGGGGGCTACTGAAGCTTTCTTT. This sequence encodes CASSWRGATEAFF. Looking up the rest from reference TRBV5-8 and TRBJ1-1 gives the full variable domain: EAGVTQSPTHLIKTRGQQATLRCSPISGHTSVYWYQQALGLGLQFLLWYDEGEERNRGNFPPRFSGRQFPNYSSELNVNALELEDSALYLCASSWRGATEAFFGQGTRLTVV.